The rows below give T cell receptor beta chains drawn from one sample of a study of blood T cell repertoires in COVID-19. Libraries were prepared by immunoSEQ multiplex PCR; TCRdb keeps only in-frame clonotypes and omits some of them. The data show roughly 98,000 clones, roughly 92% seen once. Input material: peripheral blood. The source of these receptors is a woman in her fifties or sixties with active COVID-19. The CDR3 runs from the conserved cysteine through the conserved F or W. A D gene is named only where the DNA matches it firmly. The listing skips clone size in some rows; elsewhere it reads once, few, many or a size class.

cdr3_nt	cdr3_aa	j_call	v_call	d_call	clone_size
TGTGCCAGCAGTTTGGATGGACAGGGTCAAGAGACCCAGTACTTC	CASSLDGQGQETQYF	TRBJ2-5	TRBV28	TRBD1	NA
TGTGCCAGCAGCGAGGCCAGCGGGAGGGCCGCGGGATACAATGAGCAGTTCTTC	CASSEASGRAAGYNEQFF	TRBJ2-1	TRBV9	TRBD2	NA
TGTGCTAGTGGTCTTTCCGGGACAGAGACTGAAGCTTTCTTT	CASGLSGTETEAFF	TRBJ1-1	TRBV12-5	TRBD1	NA
TGTGCCATCAGCCCCGGGACTAACTACAATGAGCAGTTCTTC	CAISPGTNYNEQFF	TRBJ2-1	TRBV10-3	TRBD2	NA
TGTGCCAGCAGGCGTACAGGGAACACTGAAGCTTTCTTT	CASRRTGNTEAFF	TRBJ1-1	TRBV28	NA	NA
TGCGCCAGCAGCGACCATGGGGGGTTTTCTACCGAGCAGTACTTC	CASSDHGGFSTEQYF	TRBJ2-7	TRBV4-1	NA	NA
TGTGCCAGCAGCTTTGGGACAGGGGGCACAGATACGCAGTATTTT	CASSFGTGGTDTQYF	TRBJ2-3	TRBV7-9	TRBD1	NA
TGTGCCAGCATCGGGACATCCATGAACACTGAAGCTTTCTTT	CASIGTSMNTEAFF	TRBJ1-1	TRBV6-5	NA	NA
TGTGCCAGCTCCATCGACAGGGACCAGCCCCAGCATTTT	CASSIDRDQPQHF	TRBJ1-5	TRBV18	TRBD1	NA
TGTGCCAGCAGTTTAGGCGGGAAGGGCACCGGGGAGCTGTTTTTT	CASSLGGKGTGELFF	TRBJ2-2	TRBV27	NA	NA
TGTGCCAGTAGTATATGGGGTACAGGACAGCCCCAGCATTTT	CASSIWGTGQPQHF	TRBJ1-5	TRBV19	NA	NA
TGTGCCAGCAGCAGGGCCCCCTTACAGGGGTGGAACGAGCAGTACTTC	CASSRAPLQGWNEQYF	TRBJ2-7	TRBV7-6	TRBD1	NA
TGTGCCAGCAGCTTAGACTGGGGGGACAGGGACTACTATGGCTACACCTTC	CASSLDWGDRDYYGYTF	TRBJ1-2	TRBV7-8	TRBD1	once
TGTGCCAGTTCAAACTACAGGCTTAATTCACCCCTCCACTTT	CASSNYRLNSPLHF	TRBJ1-6	TRBV6-5	NA	NA
TGTGCCAGCAGGTCCAGGGACGGGGAGCTGTTTTTT	CASRSRDGELFF	TRBJ2-2	TRBV12-3/TRBV12-4	NA	NA
TGCGCCAGCAGCCCGATGGGGCTGGGGGCCTCCTACGAGCAGTACTTC	CASSPMGLGASYEQYF	TRBJ2-7	TRBV5-1	NA	NA
TGTGCCAGCAGTGCGGACAGGAGCGCAGAGACCCAGTACTTC	CASSADRSAETQYF	TRBJ2-5	TRBV2	TRBD1	NA
TGTGCCAGTAGCGAGACAGGGGTGATGGAAAAACTGTTTTTT	CASSETGVMEKLFF	TRBJ1-4	TRBV19	TRBD1	NA
TGTGCCAGCAGCTCGCTGGGACAGCCCACCGGGGAGCTGTTTTTT	CASSSLGQPTGELFF	TRBJ2-2	TRBV5-4	TRBD1	NA
TGTGCCAGCGCAAGACAGGGTCTGAACTATGGCTACACCTTC	CASARQGLNYGYTF	TRBJ1-2	TRBV27	TRBD1	NA
TGTGCCAGCAGCAAAGGGACTAGCGGTAACCAAGAGACCCAGTACTTC	CASSKGTSGNQETQYF	TRBJ2-5	TRBV9	TRBD2	NA
TGTGCCAGCAGCCAAGGATTATACACAGGGATACCGAACTATGGCTACACCTTC	CASSQGLYTGIPNYGYTF	TRBJ1-2	TRBV3-1/TRBV3-2	NA	NA
TGTGCCACCGGTCGGAGTGGCGGGGGAAGGGATGAGCAGTTCTTC	CATGRSGGGRDEQFF	TRBJ2-1	TRBV24-1	TRBD2	NA
TGTGCCAGCAGCCTCACCGGGACAGGTAACTACGAGCAGTACTTC	CASSLTGTGNYEQYF	TRBJ2-7	TRBV4-2	TRBD1	once
TGTGCCAGCAGCTTATTTGGACAGGAGTCTTTCTATGGCTACACCTTC	CASSLFGQESFYGYTF	TRBJ1-2	TRBV28	TRBD1	NA
TGTGCCAGCAGCCCCTCAAGGGGCAATGAGCAGTTCTTC	CASSPSRGNEQFF	TRBJ2-1	TRBV7-3	NA	NA
TGTGCCAGCAGGTACAGGACGCTAGTGAACACTGAAGCTTTCTTT	CASRYRTLVNTEAFF	TRBJ1-1	TRBV2	NA	few
TGTGCCAGCAGCTTAGGGCCAGCGGGGGCCCCGGTGAGGAATGAGCAGTTCTTC	CASSLGPAGAPVRNEQFF	TRBJ2-1	TRBV7-2	TRBD2	NA
TGTGCCAGCAGTGCCGGGACAGGGCCCCGACGTGGTGGCTACACCTTC	CASSAGTGPRRGGYTF	TRBJ1-2	TRBV27	TRBD1	NA
TGTGCCAGCACCGGGACTAGCGTGTACAATGAGCAGTTCTTC	CASTGTSVYNEQFF	TRBJ2-1	TRBV6-5	TRBD2	NA
TGTGCCAGCAGTCAAACAGGATTTTATGGCTACACCTTC	CASSQTGFYGYTF	TRBJ1-2	TRBV12-3/TRBV12-4	NA	once
TGTGCCAGCAGCTTACGACTGGGACAGGGGGATGGAAACACCATATATTTT	CASSLRLGQGDGNTIYF	TRBJ1-3	TRBV7-6	TRBD1	NA
TGTGCCAGCAGCTTCGGGGGGACTACCGCAGCCAAAAACATTCAGTACTTC	CASSFGGTTAAKNIQYF	TRBJ2-4	TRBV11-2	TRBD2	NA
TGTGCCAGCAGCAATCCGGGACAGGGGTATGGCTACACCTTC	CASSNPGQGYGYTF	TRBJ1-2	TRBV5-4	TRBD1	NA
TGTGCCTGGGGACCGGGACTAGCGGAGAACTACGAGCAGTACTTC	CAWGPGLAENYEQYF	TRBJ2-7	TRBV30	TRBD2	NA
TGTGCCAGCACCCCAAGGCTAGCGGGCGAGCAGTTCTTC	CASTPRLAGEQFF	TRBJ2-1	TRBV6-2/TRBV6-3	TRBD2	NA
TGCGCCAGCAGCTTAACGGGGGAAGAGACCCAGTACTTC	CASSLTGEETQYF	TRBJ2-5	TRBV5-1	NA	NA
TGCGCCAGCAGCTTGGCAGGGGGCTCAACCGGGGAGCTGTTTTTT	CASSLAGGSTGELFF	TRBJ2-2	TRBV5-1	TRBD1	NA
TGTGCCAGCACCGGGGGGCAGAATAATAATTCACCCCTCCACTTT	CASTGGQNNNSPLHF	TRBJ1-6	TRBV7-2	NA	NA
TGTGCCACCAGTGACTCGGACAGCTATGGCTACACCTTC	CATSDSDSYGYTF	TRBJ1-2	TRBV24-1	NA	NA
TGCAGTGCCCCGCTCCAACGGGGCTACACCTTC	CSAPLQRGYTF	TRBJ1-2	TRBV20-1	NA	NA
TGCGCCAGCAGCCCGGGACAGGTCCAAGAGACCCAGTACTTC	CASSPGQVQETQYF	TRBJ2-5	TRBV5-1	TRBD1	NA
TGTGCCAGCAGCTCCCAGACTAGCGGGAGCCTCAATGAGCAGTTCTTC	CASSSQTSGSLNEQFF	TRBJ2-1	TRBV7-6	TRBD2	NA
TGTGCCAGCAGCATGAATGGGAGGGATGAAAAACTGTTTTTT	CASSMNGRDEKLFF	TRBJ1-4	TRBV6-5	NA	NA
TGTGCCAGCAGTCGGACTGGCCGAGAGACCCAGTACTTC	CASSRTGRETQYF	TRBJ2-5	TRBV6-5	NA	NA
TGTGCCAGCAGCCAAGATGAAAGCGGGAGGGCCTTAAGATACAATGAGCAGTTCTTC	CASSQDESGRALRYNEQFF	TRBJ2-1	TRBV14	TRBD2	NA
TGTGCCAGCAGCCAGATTCAGGACAGTAATGAAAAACTGTTTTTT	CASSQIQDSNEKLFF	TRBJ1-4	TRBV11-2	NA	NA
TGTGCCAGTAGTATAGAGGGACAGGGGGCGAACACTGAAGCTTTCTTT	CASSIEGQGANTEAFF	TRBJ1-1	TRBV19	TRBD1	NA
TGTGCCAGCAGTTACCCCCAGGGAACGCTCGTCCAGCCCCAGCATTTT	CASSYPQGTLVQPQHF	TRBJ1-5	TRBV6-2/TRBV6-3	NA	NA
TGTGCCAGCAGTTTATCCGGTTTGGGGGGGCTGGAAGAGACCCAGTACTTC	CASSLSGLGGLEETQYF	TRBJ2-5	TRBV27	NA	NA
TGTGCCAGCAGCGCAGCTCTAGCGTCCTACACCGGGGAGCTGGTTTTT	CASSAALASYTGELVF	TRBJ2-2	TRBV11-3	NA	NA
TGTGCCAGTAGTCCCTCGGGAGGGGGAATGGGAAATTCACCCCTCCACTTT	CASSPSGGGMGNSPLHF	TRBJ1-6	TRBV19	NA	NA
TGCGCCAGCAGCCAAACAGGGGCTACCTATGGCTACACCTTC	CASSQTGATYGYTF	TRBJ1-2	TRBV4-1	TRBD1	once
TGTGCCAGCAGCCATTTCAGCAGGTACACTGAAGCTTTCTTT	CASSHFSRYTEAFF	TRBJ1-1	TRBV3-1/TRBV3-2	NA	NA